The entry below describes one T cell receptor (beta chain). The sample belongs to a study of cytomegalovirus exposure and HLA in healthy donors. The CDR3 sequence is 14 residues long. V was shortened by 4 bases and J by 3 bases, with 13 bases between the two germline ends. CDR1 and CDR2 (germline): MDHEN, SYDVKM. The assay was immunoSEQ multiplex PCR, and TCRdb's table has in-frame clones only and misses some. The sample yields 75,000 to 100,000 clones, 96% seen once. The sequenced material came from PBMCs. The V gene is TRBV28, the J gene TRBJ2-7; TRBD2 might be the D (5 bases). The sequence was obtained from a man between 18 and 29 years old in good health and CMV-seronegative. CDR3 residues: CASSYRRIRYEQYF. The CDR3 nucleotides are TGTGCCAGCAGTTACCGGAGGATCCGCTACGAGCAGTACTTC.